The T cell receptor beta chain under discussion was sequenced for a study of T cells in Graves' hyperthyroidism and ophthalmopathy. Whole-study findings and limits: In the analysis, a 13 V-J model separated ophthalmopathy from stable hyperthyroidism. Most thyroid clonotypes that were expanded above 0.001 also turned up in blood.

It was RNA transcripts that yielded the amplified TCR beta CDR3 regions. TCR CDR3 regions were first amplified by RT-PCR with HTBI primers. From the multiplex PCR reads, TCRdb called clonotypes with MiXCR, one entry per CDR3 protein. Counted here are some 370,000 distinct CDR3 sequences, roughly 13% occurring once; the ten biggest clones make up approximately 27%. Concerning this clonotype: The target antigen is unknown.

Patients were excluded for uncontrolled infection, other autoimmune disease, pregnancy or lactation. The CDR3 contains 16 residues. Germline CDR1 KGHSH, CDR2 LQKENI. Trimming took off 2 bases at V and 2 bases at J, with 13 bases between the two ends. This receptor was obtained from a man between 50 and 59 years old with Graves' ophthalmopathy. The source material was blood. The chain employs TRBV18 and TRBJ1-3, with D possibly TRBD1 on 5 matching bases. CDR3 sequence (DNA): TGTGCCAGCTCACCAACGAGGGGATCAACTGGAAACACCATATATTTT. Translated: CASSPTRGSTGNTIYF.